This T cell receptor (beta chain) was documented in a study of blood T cell repertoires in COVID-19. Overall study context: Samples came from the United States, Italy and Spain, spanning acute and convalescent COVID-19. T cells, B-cell-depleted T cells, or PBMCs supplied cDNA or gDNA.

A single count supports this clone. Seattle patients were enrolled during active infection and followed longitudinally. V was pared by 4 bases and J by 4 bases, with 14 bases between. This CDR3 is built from 14 residues. Germline V gene data show CDR1 as SGHRS and CDR2 as YFSETQ. Original analysis: How many nucleated cells were present was estimated from reference gene primer amplification. The assay was immunoSEQ multiplex PCR, and TCRdb's table has in-frame clones only and misses some. Clone size and the V and J calls come from that table; the DNA yielded D and trimming. This table holds 300,000 to 450,000 clones, more than 75% found once.

The origin of this receptor is a woman aged 30 to 39 with COVID-19, enrolled during active disease. The genes are TRBV5-1 and TRBJ1-1, with D perhaps matching TRBD1 (5 bases). The sample taken for sequencing was peripheral blood. DNA for the CDR3: TGCGCCAGCAGCCTGATACGGGGGACCACTGAAGCTTTCTTT. As protein: CASSLIRGTTEAFF. Combining the CDR3 with reference TRBV5-1 and TRBJ1-1 gives the whole variable domain KAGVTQTPRYLIKTRGQQVTLSCSPISGHRSVSWYQQTPGQGLQFLFEYFSETQRNKGNFPGRFSGRQFSNSRSEMNVSTLELGDSALYLCASSLIRGTTEAFFGQGTRLTVV.